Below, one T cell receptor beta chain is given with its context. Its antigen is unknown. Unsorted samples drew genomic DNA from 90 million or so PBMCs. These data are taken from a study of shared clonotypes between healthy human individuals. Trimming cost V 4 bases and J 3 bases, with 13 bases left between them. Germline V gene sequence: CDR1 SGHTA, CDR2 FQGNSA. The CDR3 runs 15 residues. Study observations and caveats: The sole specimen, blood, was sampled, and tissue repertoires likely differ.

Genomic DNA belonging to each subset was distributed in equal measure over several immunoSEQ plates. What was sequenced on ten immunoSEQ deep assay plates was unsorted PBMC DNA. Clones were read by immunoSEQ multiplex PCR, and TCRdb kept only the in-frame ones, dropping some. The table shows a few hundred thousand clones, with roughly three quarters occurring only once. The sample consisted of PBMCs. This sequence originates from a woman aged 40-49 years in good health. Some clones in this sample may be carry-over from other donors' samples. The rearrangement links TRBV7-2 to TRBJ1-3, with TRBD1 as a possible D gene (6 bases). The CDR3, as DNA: TGTGCCAGCAGCTCGCTCACAGGGCTTGGAAACACCATATATTTT. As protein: CASSSLTGLGNTIYF.